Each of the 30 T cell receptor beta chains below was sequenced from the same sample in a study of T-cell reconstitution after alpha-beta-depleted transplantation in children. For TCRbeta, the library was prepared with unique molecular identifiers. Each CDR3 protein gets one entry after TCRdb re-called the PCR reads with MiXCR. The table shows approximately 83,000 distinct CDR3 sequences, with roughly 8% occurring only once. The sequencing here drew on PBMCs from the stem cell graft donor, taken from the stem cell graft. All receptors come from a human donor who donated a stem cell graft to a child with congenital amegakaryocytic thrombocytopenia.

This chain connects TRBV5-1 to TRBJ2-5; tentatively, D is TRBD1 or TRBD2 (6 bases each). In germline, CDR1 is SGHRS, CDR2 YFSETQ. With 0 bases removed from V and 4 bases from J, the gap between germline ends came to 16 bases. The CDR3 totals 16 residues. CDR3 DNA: TGCGCCAGCAGCTTGGTACCGGGGGCCCCGGGAGAGACCCAGTACTTC. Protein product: CASSLVPGAPGETQYF. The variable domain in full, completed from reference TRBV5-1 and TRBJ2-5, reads KAGVTQTPRYLIKTRGQQVTLSCSPISGHRSVSWYQQTPGQGLQFLFEYFSETQRNKGNFPGRFSGRQFSNSRSEMNVSTLELGDSALYLCASSLVPGAPGETQYFGPGTRLLVL.

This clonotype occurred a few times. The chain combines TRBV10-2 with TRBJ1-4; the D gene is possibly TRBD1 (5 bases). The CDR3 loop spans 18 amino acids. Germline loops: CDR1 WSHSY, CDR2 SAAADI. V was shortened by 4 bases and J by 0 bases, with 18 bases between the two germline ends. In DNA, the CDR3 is TGCGCCAGCAGTGGCCCGGGACCGGGCACTGCAACTAATGAAAAACTGTTTTTT. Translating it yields CASSGPGPGTATNEKLFF.

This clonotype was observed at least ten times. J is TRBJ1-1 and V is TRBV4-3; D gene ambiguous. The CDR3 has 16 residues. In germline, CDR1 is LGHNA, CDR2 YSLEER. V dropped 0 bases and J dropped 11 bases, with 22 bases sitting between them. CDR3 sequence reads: CASSQDEEGPKSVAFF. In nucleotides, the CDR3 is TGCGCCAGCAGCCAAGATGAAGAGGGTCCGAAGTCGGTGGCTTTCTTT.

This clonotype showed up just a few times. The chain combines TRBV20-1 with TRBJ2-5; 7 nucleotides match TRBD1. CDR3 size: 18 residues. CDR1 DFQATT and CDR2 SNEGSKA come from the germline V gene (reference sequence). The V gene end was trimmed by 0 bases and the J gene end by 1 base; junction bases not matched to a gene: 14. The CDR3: CSARDIQPRDSFQETQYF. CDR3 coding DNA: TGCAGTGCTAGAGATATACAGCCCCGGGACAGCTTCCAAGAGACCCAGTACTTC.

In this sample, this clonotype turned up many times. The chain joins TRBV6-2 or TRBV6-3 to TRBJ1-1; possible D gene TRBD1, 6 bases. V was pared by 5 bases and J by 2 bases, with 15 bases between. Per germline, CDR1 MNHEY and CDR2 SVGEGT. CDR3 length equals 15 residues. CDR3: CASSRLTGLNTEAFF. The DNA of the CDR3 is TGTGCCAGCAGTCGACTCACAGGGCTTAACACTGAAGCTTTCTTT.

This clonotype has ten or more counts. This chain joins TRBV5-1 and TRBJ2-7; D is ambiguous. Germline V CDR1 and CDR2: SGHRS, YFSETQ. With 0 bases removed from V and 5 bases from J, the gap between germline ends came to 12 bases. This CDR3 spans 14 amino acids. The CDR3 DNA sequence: TGCGCCAGCAGCTTGGAAGGGTTCGGCCACGAGCAGTACTTC. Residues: CASSLEGFGHEQYF.

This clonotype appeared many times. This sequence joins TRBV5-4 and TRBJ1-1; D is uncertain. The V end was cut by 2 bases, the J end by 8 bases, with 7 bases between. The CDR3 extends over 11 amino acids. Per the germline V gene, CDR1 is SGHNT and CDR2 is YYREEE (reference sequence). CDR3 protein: CASSFGLEAFF. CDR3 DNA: TGTGCCAGCAGCTTTGGACTGGAAGCTTTCTTT.

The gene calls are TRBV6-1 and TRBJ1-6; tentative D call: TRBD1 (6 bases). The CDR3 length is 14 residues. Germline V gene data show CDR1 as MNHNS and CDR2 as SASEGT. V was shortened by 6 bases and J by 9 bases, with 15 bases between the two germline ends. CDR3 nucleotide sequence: TGTGCCAGCAGCACCTATCTACAGGGTTCACCCCTCCACTTT. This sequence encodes CASSTYLQGSPLHF.

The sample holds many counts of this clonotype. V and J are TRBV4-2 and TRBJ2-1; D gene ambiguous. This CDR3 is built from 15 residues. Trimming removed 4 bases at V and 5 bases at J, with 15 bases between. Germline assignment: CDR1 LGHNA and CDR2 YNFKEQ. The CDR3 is CASSPSLSQHNEQFF. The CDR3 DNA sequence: TGTGCCAGCAGCCCCAGCCTAAGCCAGCACAATGAGCAGTTCTTC.

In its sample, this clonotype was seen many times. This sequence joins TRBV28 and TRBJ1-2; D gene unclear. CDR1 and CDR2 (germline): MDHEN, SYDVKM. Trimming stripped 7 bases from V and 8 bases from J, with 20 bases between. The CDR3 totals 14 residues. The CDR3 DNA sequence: TGTGCCAGCACCTCCCGGACCCTAAGGATGGGCTACACCTTC. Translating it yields CASTSRTLRMGYTF.

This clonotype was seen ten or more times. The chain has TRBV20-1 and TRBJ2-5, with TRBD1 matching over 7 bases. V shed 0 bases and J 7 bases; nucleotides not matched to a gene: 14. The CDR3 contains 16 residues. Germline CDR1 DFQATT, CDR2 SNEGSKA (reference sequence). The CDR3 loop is CSARDLIRQGVGTQYF. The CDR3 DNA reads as TGCAGTGCTAGAGATCTAATCAGACAGGGTGTCGGGACCCAGTACTTC.

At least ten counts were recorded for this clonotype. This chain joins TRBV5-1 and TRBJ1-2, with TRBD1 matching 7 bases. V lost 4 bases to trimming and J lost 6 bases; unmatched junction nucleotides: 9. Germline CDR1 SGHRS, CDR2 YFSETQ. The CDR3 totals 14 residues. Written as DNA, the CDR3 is TGCGCCAGCAGCAACCCGGGACAGCAGGATGGCTACACCTTC. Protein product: CASSNPGQQDGYTF. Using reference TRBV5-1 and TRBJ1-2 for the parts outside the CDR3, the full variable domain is KAGVTQTPRYLIKTRGQQVTLSCSPISGHRSVSWYQQTPGQGLQFLFEYFSETQRNKGNFPGRFSGRQFSNSRSEMNVSTLELGDSALYLCASSNPGQQDGYTFGSGTRLTVV.

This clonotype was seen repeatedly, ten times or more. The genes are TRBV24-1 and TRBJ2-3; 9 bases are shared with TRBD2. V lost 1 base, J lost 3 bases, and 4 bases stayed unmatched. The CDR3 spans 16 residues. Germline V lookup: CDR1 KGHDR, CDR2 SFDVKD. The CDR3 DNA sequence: TGTGCCACCAGTGATTTTAGCGGGAGTAGAACAGATACGCAGTATTTT. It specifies CATSDFSGSRTDTQYF.

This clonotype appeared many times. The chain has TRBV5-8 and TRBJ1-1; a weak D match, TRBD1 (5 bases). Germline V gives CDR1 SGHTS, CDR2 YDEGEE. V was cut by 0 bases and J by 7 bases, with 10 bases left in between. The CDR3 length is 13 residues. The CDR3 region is CASSLARDGEAFF. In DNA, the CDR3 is TGTGCCAGCAGCTTGGCCCGGGACGGTGAAGCTTTCTTT.

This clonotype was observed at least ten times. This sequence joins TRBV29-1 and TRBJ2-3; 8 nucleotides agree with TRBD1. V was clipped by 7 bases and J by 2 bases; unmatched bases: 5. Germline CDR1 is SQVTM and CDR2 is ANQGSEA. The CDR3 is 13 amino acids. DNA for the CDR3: TGCAGCGCCGCAGGGGGCCCCACAGATACGCAGTATTTT. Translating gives CSAAGGPTDTQYF.

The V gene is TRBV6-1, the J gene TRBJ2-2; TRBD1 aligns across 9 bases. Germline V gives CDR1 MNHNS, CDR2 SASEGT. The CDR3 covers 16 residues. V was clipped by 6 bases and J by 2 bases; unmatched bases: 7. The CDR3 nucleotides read TGTGCCAGCAGACGCACAGGGGGCCTAAACACCGGGGAGCTGTTTTTT. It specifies CASRRTGGLNTGELFF.

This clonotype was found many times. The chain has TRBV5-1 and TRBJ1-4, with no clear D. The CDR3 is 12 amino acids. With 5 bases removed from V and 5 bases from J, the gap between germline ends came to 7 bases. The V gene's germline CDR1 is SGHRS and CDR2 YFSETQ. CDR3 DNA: TGCGCCAGCAGGCACGAAAATGAAAAACTGTTTTTT. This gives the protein CASRHENEKLFF.

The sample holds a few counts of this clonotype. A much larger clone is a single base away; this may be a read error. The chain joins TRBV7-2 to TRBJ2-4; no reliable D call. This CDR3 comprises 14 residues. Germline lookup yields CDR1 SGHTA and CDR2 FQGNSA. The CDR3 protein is CASSPDYVKNSQYF. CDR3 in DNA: TGTGCCAGCAGCCCGGATTATGTCAAAAACAGTCAGTACTTC.

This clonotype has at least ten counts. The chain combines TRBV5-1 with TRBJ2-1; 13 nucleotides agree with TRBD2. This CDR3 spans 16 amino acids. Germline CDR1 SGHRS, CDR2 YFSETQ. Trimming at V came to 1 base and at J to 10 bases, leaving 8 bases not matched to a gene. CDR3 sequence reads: CASSLTNPGLAGEQFF. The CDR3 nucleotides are TGCGCCAGCAGCTTGACCAACCCGGGACTAGCGGGGGAGCAGTTCTTC.

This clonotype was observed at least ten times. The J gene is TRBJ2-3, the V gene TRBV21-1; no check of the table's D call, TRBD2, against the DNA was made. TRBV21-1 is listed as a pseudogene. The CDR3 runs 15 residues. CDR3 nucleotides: TGTGCCAGCTGCAGCAGACCGGGGACTGGAGATACGCAGTATTTT. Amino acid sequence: CASCSRPGTGDTQYF.

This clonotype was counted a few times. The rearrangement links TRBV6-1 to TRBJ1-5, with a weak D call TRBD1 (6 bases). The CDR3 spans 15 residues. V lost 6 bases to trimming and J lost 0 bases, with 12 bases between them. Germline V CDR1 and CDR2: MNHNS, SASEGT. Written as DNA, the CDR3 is TGTGCCAGCAGCAGGGGTGTTGATAGCAATCAGCCCCAGCATTTT. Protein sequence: CASSRGVDSNQPQHF.

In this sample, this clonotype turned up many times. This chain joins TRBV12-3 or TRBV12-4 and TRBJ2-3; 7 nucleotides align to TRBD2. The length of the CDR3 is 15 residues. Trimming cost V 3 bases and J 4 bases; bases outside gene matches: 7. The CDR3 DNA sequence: TGTGCCAGCAGTTTGATAGGCGGGGGAGCAGATACGCAGTATTTT. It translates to CASSLIGGGADTQYF.

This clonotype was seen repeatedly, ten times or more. CDR3 DNA sequence: TGCAGTGCTGATCTTACGGGGAAAGCTTTCTTT. This sequence encodes CSADLTGKAFF. The chain joins TRBV20-1 to TRBJ1-1; D call uncertain. This CDR3 has 11 residues. The V end was cut by 5 bases, the J end by 9 bases, with 13 bases between. CDR1 and CDR2 from the germline V gene are DFQATT and SNEGSKA (reference sequence).

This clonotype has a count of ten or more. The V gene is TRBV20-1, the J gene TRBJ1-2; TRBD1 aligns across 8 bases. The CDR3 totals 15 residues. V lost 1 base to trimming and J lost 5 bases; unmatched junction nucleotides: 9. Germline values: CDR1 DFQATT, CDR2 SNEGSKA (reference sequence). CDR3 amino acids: CSARGPTGEAYGYTF. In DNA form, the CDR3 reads TGCAGTGCTAGAGGGCCGACAGGGGAGGCATATGGCTACACCTTC.

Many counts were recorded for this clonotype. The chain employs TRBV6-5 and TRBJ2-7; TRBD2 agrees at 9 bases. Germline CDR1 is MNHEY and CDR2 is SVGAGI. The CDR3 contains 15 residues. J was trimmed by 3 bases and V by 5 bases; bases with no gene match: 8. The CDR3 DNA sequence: TGTGCCAGCAGTACACGACTAGCGGCTTACTACGAGCAGTACTTC. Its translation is CASSTRLAAYYEQYF.

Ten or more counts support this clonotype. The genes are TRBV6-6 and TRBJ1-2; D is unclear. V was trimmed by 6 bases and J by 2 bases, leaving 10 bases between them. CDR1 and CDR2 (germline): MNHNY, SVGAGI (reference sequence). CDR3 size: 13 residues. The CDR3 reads CASSPGENYGYTF. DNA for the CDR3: TGTGCCAGCAGCCCCGGGGAGAACTATGGCTACACCTTC.

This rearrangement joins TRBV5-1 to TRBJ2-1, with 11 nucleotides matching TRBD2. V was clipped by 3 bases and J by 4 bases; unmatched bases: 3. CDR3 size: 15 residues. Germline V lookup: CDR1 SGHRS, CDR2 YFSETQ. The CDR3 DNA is TGCGCCAGCAGCTCACTAGCGGGAGTTTACAATGAGCAGTTCTTC. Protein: CASSSLAGVYNEQFF. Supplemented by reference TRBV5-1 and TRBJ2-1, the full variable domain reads KAGVTQTPRYLIKTRGQQVTLSCSPISGHRSVSWYQQTPGQGLQFLFEYFSETQRNKGNFPGRFSGRQFSNSRSEMNVSTLELGDSALYLCASSSLAGVYNEQFFGPGTRLTVL.

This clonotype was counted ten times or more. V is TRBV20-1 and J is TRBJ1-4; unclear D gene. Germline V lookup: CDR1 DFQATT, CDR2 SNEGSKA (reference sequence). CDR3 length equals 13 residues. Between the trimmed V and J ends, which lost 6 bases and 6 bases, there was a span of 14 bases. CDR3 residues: CSASVETDEKLFF. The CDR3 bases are TGCAGTGCCAGCGTGGAGACGGATGAAAAACTGTTTTTT.

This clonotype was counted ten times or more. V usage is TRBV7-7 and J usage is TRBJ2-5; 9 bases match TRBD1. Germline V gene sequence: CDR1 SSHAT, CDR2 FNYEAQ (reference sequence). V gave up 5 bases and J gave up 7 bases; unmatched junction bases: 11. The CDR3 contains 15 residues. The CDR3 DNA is TGTGCCAGCAGCCCGGACAGGGGATTCATGATGACCCAGTACTTC. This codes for CASSPDRGFMMTQYF. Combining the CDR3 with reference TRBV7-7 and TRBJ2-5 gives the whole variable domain GAGVSQSPRYKVTKRGQDVTLRCDPISSHATLYWYQQALGQGPEFLTYFNYEAQPDKSGLPSDRFSAERPEGSISTLTIQRTEQRDSAMYRCASSPDRGFMMTQYFGPGTRLLVL.

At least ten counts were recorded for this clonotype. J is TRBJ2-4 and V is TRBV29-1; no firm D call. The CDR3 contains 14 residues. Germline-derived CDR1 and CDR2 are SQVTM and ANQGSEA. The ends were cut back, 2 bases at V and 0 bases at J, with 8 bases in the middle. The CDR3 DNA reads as TGCAGCGTTGAACAGGTGGTAGCCAAAAACATTCAGTACTTC. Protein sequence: CSVEQVVAKNIQYF.